Below are 30 T cell receptor beta chains sequenced from a single sample in a study of blood T cells in healthy people across ages. PCR was performed a second time for about 6 to 12 cycles using a sample-barcoded 5' primer and a J-beta primer mix. Each CDR3 protein gets one entry after TCRdb re-called the 5' RACE reads with MiXCR. The sample holds some 1.5 million distinct CDR3 sequences, roughly two fifths seen once. Sequenced material: blood. The receptors were gathered from a woman aged 18-29 years in good health.

This clonotype was found a few times. This sequence joins TRBV20-1 and TRBJ2-1, with D possibly called TRBD1 or TRBD2 (5 bases each). Per germline, CDR1 DFQATT and CDR2 SNEGSKA (reference sequence). Trimming took off 6 bases at V and 7 bases at J, with 19 bases between the two ends. The CDR3 consists of 14 residues. CDR3 in DNA: TGCAGTGCAGGGGACGGATACTCTCTGAATGAGCAGTTCTTC. This translates into CSAGDGYSLNEQFF.

This chain joins TRBV9 and TRBJ2-1, with D hard to call. This CDR3 has 14 amino acids. Trimming pared 0 bases from V and 5 bases from J, leaving 9 bases between. Germline loops: CDR1 SGDLS, CDR2 YYNGEE. This CDR3 reads CASSVGNINNEQFF. CDR3 DNA: TGTGCCAGCAGCGTAGGCAACATAAACAATGAGCAGTTCTTC.

The gene calls are TRBV6-5 and TRBJ2-1, with D hard to call. The V end was cut by 7 bases, the J end by 3 bases, with 7 bases between. The CDR3 is 12 amino acids. The germline gives CDR1 MNHEY, CDR2 SVGAGI. As DNA, the CDR3 is TGTGCCAGCATAGGGAACTACAATGAGCAGTTCTTC. It yields the protein CASIGNYNEQFF.

The J gene is TRBJ1-1, the V gene TRBV7-9; 7 bases agree with TRBD1. Per the germline V gene, CDR1 is SEHNR and CDR2 is FQNEAQ (reference sequence). J was trimmed by 9 bases and V by 4 bases; bases with no gene match: 5. This CDR3 comprises 12 residues. CDR3 residues: CASSSTGDQAFF. DNA of the CDR3: TGTGCCAGCAGCTCCACAGGGGATCAAGCTTTCTTT.

This clonotype was seen only a few times. The chain has TRBV24-1 and TRBJ2-3; D is undetermined. The germline CDR1 and CDR2 sequences are KGHDR and SFDVKD. This CDR3 comprises 14 residues. V was trimmed by 2 bases and J by 6 bases, leaving 11 bases between them. The CDR3 DNA reads TGTGCCACCAGTGATTCCTACATCGGCGATACGCAGTATTTT. Its translation: CATSDSYIGDTQYF.

A few counts support this clonotype. This chain connects TRBV10-3 to TRBJ1-5, with D hard to call. V shed 10 bases and J shed 2 bases, with 12 bases lying between them. CDR1 ENHRY and CDR2 SYGVKD come from the germline V gene. The CDR3 extends over 13 amino acids. CDR3 coding DNA: TGTGCCACGTCTTCGGAGGGCAATCAGCCCCAGCATTTT. Translating gives CATSSEGNQPQHF.

Comment on this clonotype: The junction does not match germline at one end; this may be a read error. This chain connects TRBV7-2 to TRBJ2-3; 7 bases align to TRBD2. Germline lookup yields CDR1 SGHTA and CDR2 FQGNSA. The CDR3 is made up of 14 amino acids. CDR3 nucleotide sequence: TGTGTCAGCAGCTACGGACTAGTCACAGAGACGCAGTATTTT. This gives the protein CVSSYGLVTETQYF.

This clonotype has at least ten counts. The chain employs TRBV20-1 and TRBJ2-5, with D perhaps matching TRBD1 (6 bases). The CDR3 sequence is 15 residues long. V was shortened by 1 base and J by 2 bases, with 14 bases between the two germline ends. Germline V gene lookup returns CDR1 DFQATT and CDR2 SNEGSKA (reference sequence). The CDR3 protein is CSARVVPGVQETQYF. The CDR3 nucleotides are TGCAGTGCTAGAGTCGTACCAGGGGTTCAAGAGACCCAGTACTTC.

The V call is TRBV7-9, the J call TRBJ2-2; weak D call: TRBD2 (7 bases). The germline V gene encodes CDR1 SEHNR and CDR2 FQNEAQ (reference sequence). The CDR3 consists of 17 residues. V lost 0 bases to trimming and J lost 4 bases, with 15 bases between them. CDR3 nucleotide sequence: TGTGCCAGCAGCTTAGCGATGCGGGGGCAAGGCACCGGGGAGCTGTTTTTT. Translating it yields CASSLAMRGQGTGELFF.

The chain combines TRBV20-1 with TRBJ2-7; maybe TRBD2 (5 bases). Per the germline V gene, CDR1 is DFQATT and CDR2 is SNEGSKA (reference sequence). Trimming removed 4 bases from V and 3 bases from J, with 13 bases in between. CDR3 size: 13 residues. In DNA form, the CDR3 reads TGCAGTGCTACAGCTAGCTTCCACTACGAGCAGTACTTC. Amino acids: CSATASFHYEQYF.

The V gene is TRBV9, the J gene TRBJ1-5; a possible D gene is TRBD1 (6 bases). V was cut by 3 bases and J by 6 bases, with 13 bases left in between. The CDR3 consists of 14 residues. Germline V gives CDR1 SGDLS, CDR2 YYNGEE. This CDR3 is CASSEYGTPQPQHF. The CDR3 nucleotides read TGTGCCAGCAGCGAATACGGGACACCTCAGCCCCAGCATTTT.

The rearrangement links TRBV29-1 to TRBJ1-4; TRBD1 matches 9 bases. Trimming at V came to 7 bases and at J to 3 bases, leaving 6 bases not matched to a gene. The CDR3 extends over 14 amino acids. CDR1 and CDR2 (germline): SQVTM, ANQGSEA. In nucleotides, the CDR3 is TGCAGCGCCACAGGGGGCTCGGCTAATGAAAAACTGTTTTTT. Protein sequence: CSATGGSANEKLFF.

The chain uses TRBV30 and TRBJ1-5, with D possibly matching TRBD1 (5 bases). This CDR3 contains 14 residues. V lost 2 bases, J lost 3 bases, and 11 bases lay in between. Germline-derived CDR1 and CDR2 are GTSNPN and SVGIG (reference sequence). The CDR3 is CAWSLDSINQPQHF. Here the CDR3 DNA reads TGTGCCTGGAGTCTTGACAGCATCAATCAGCCCCAGCATTTT.

CDR3 region: CASTLTRGPAFF. The CDR3 bases are TGTGCCAGCACTCTGACTAGGGGGCCAGCTTTCTTT. V usage is TRBV6-1 and J usage is TRBJ1-1, with 7 bases lining up with TRBD1. The CDR3 totals 12 residues. The V segment lost 7 bases and the J segment 10 bases; nucleotides outside the gene matches: 9. CDR1 and CDR2 from the germline V gene are MNHNS and SASEGT.

The chain joins TRBV12-3 or TRBV12-4 to TRBJ1-5; no definite D call. CDR3 size: 13 residues. V lost 6 bases and J lost 5, with 11 bases in between. Written as DNA, the CDR3 is TGTGCCAGCAGCCCAAGGGAGGATCAGCCCCAGCATTTT. Protein sequence: CASSPREDQPQHF.

The chain employs TRBV12-3 or TRBV12-4 and TRBJ2-1; D may be TRBD1 (5 bases). Trimming took 5 bases from V and 13 from J, leaving 18 bases between them. The CDR3 length is 13 residues. CDR3 amino acids: CASSRLDTVTQFF. The CDR3 nucleotides are TGTGCCAGCAGTCGCCTGGACACGGTCACTCAGTTCTTC.

The V and J genes are TRBV7-9 and TRBJ1-4; D possibly corresponds to TRBD1 (5 bases). Trimming took 5 bases from V and 3 from J, leaving 16 bases between them. The V gene's germline CDR1 is SEHNR and CDR2 FQNEAQ (reference sequence). The CDR3 is 16 amino acids. CDR3 protein: CASSVRQSGANEKLFF. The CDR3 DNA reads as TGTGCCAGCAGCGTACGACAGTCGGGAGCTAATGAAAAACTGTTTTTT.

The CDR3 protein is CASSEKGVWSYTF. The CDR3 DNA reads TGTGCCAGCAGTGAAAAGGGTGTATGGAGCTACACCTTC. The rearrangement uses TRBV2 and TRBJ1-2, with no clear D. CDR1 is SNHLY, CDR2 FYNNEI, per germline. CDR3 length: 13 residues. Trimming shortened V by 2 bases and J by 9 bases, and 13 bases separated the two germline ends.

This clonotype was seen repeatedly, ten times or more. The rearrangement joins TRBV4-3 to TRBJ2-1, with unresolved D. The CDR3 spans 14 residues. Trimming pared 4 bases from V and 2 bases from J, leaving 9 bases between. Germline CDR1 reads LGHNA; CDR2 reads YSLEER. Written as DNA, the CDR3 is TGCGCCAGCAGCCGTAGTGTAGCCTACAATGAGCAGTTCTTC. Its protein product is CASSRSVAYNEQFF.

V is TRBV28 and J is TRBJ1-2; 8 bases are a match to TRBD1. V was pared by 7 bases and J by 2 bases, with 12 bases of the junction left unmatched. Germline lookup yields CDR1 MDHEN and CDR2 SYDVKM. The CDR3 contains 16 residues. CDR3 sequence: CASTFLGGQGNYGYTF. The CDR3 nucleotides read TGTGCCAGCACTTTTTTGGGTGGACAGGGCAACTATGGCTACACCTTC.

The CDR3 loop reads CASTISGRTNTGELFF. DNA of the CDR3: TGTGCCAGCACCATAAGCGGGAGGACGAACACCGGGGAGCTGTTTTTT. The chain employs TRBV12-3 or TRBV12-4 and TRBJ2-2, with 9 bases identical to TRBD2. J lost 0 bases, V lost 7 bases, and 6 bases had no gene match. This CDR3 spans 16 amino acids.

The gene calls are TRBV29-1 and TRBJ2-1; a weak D match, TRBD1 (6 bases). The J call is in doubt because the DNA end fits TRBJ2-7 better. The CDR3 extends over 15 amino acids. Germline CDR1 and CDR2: SQVTM and ANQGSEA. The CDR3 DNA follows: TGCAGCGTTGAGCGCAGGGGCTCTCCCTACAATGAGCAGTACTTC. This translates into CSVERRGSPYNEQYF.

This clonotype appeared a few times. This chain joins TRBV6-2 or TRBV6-3 and TRBJ2-1; D is tentatively TRBD1 or TRBD2 (6 bases each). There are 13 residues in the CDR3. Between the trimmed V and J ends, which lost 8 bases and 8 bases, there was a span of 16 bases. CDR1 is MNHEY and CDR2 is SVGEGT in the germline V gene. The CDR3 sequence is CASREDGGHEQFF. Here the CDR3 DNA reads TGTGCCAGCCGTGAGGATGGGGGGCATGAGCAGTTCTTC.

This clonotype was recorded a few times. This chain connects TRBV12-5 to TRBJ2-1; D may correspond to TRBD1 or TRBD2 (7 bases each). CDR1 and CDR2 from the germline V gene are LGHNT and FRNRAP. This CDR3 has 15 residues. V shed 6 bases and J shed 6 bases, with 18 bases lying between them. The CDR3 here is CASGRRQGGSNEQFF. The CDR3 nucleotides are TGTGCTAGTGGCCGTCGACAGGGCGGGAGCAATGAGCAGTTCTTC.

This rearrangement joins TRBV6-5 to TRBJ1-2; 7 bases are a match to TRBD1. The CDR3 is 15 amino acids. Trimming at V came to 7 bases and at J to 2 bases, leaving 10 bases not matched to a gene. From germline, CDR1 is MNHEY and CDR2 SVGAGI. The DNA of the CDR3 is TGTGCCAGCACTCGCCCGACAGGGACGAACTATGGCTACACCTTC. The encoded protein is CASTRPTGTNYGYTF.

The chain has TRBV20-1 and TRBJ1-6; possibly TRBD1 for D (5 bases). There are 16 residues in the CDR3. CDR1 is DFQATT, CDR2 SNEGSKA, per germline (reference sequence). V was cut by 3 bases and J by 0 bases, with 12 bases left in between. CDR3 sequence: CSASPGGVSYNSPLHF. The CDR3 DNA is TGCAGTGCTAGCCCTGGGGGGGTCTCCTATAATTCACCCCTCCACTTT.

V gene TRBV7-2 combines with J gene TRBJ1-5; D call uncertain. Germline V CDR1 and CDR2: SGHTA, FQGNSA. This CDR3 comprises 14 residues. Trimming stripped 5 bases from V and 3 bases from J, with 11 bases between. CDR3 protein: CASSPRQLNQPQHF. Written as DNA, the CDR3 is TGTGCCAGCAGCCCCCGGCAGCTCAATCAGCCCCAGCATTTT.

This clonotype was seen only once. The chain joins TRBV20-1 to TRBJ2-1; TRBD2 matches 7 bases. This CDR3 comprises 15 residues. V was pared by 3 bases and J by 5 bases, with 10 bases of the junction left unmatched. Germline V lookup: CDR1 DFQATT, CDR2 SNEGSKA (reference sequence). The CDR3 DNA is TGCAGTGCTAGGAGAGCGGGGAGCAGTAACAATGAGCAGTTCTTC. This encodes CSARRAGSSNNEQFF.

The chain links TRBV6-5 to TRBJ2-1, with 9 bases aligning to TRBD2. Trimming at V came to 0 bases and at J to 7 bases, leaving 7 bases not matched to a gene. Germline V gives CDR1 MNHEY, CDR2 SVGAGI. The CDR3 has 16 amino acids. The CDR3 is CASSYSRAGGLNEQFF. CDR3 sequence (DNA): TGTGCCAGCAGTTACTCGAGGGCGGGAGGGTTAAATGAGCAGTTCTTC.

This clonotype was found once. It may be a read error: a sequence one base away is much more abundant. V usage is TRBV29-1 and J usage is TRBJ2-5; possibly TRBD2 for D (6 bases). CDR1 and CDR2 (germline): SQVTM, ANQGSEA. The CDR3 sequence is 14 residues long. In DNA, the CDR3 is TGCAATTTCATCCCCGGGGGAGCATACAATGAGCAGTACTTC. This encodes CNFIPGGAYNEQYF.